This entry lists 16 T cell receptor beta chains sequenced from one sample in a study of cytomegalovirus exposure and HLA in healthy donors. Vbeta (60) and Jbeta (13) primers were used in the PCR. TCRdb's copy holds only in-frame clones and misses some; the assay was immunoSEQ multiplex PCR. Reported are 150,000 or so clones; the ten largest clones contain 1.5% to 2%. Source material: PBMCs. The receptors come from a woman between 50 and 59 years old in good health and CMV-seronegative.

The chain uses TRBV27 and TRBJ1-2, with TRBD1 as a possible D gene (6 bases). CDR3 size: 17 residues. V lost 6 bases and J 5 bases, leaving 25 bases between the germline ends. CDR1 and CDR2 from the germline V gene are MNHEY and SMNVEV (reference sequence). The CDR3 spells CASSDVRTLTQGYGYTF. Here the CDR3 DNA reads TGTGCCAGCAGCGATGTTCGGACGTTAACCCAGGGGTATGGCTACACCTTC.

DNA for the CDR3: TGCGCCAGCAGCCTTTCAACAGGGGGTTGGGATGGCTACACCTTC. Protein sequence: CASSLSTGGWDGYTF. The chain recombines TRBV4-1 with TRBJ1-2; 8 nucleotides match TRBD1. Germline-derived CDR1 and CDR2 are MGHRA and YSYEKL. With 4 bases clipped from V and 6 bases from J, the junction kept 10 bases outside the gene matches. The CDR3 has 15 amino acids.

The chain employs TRBV6-1 and TRBJ2-5; D remains unclear. Germline V gene sequence: CDR1 MNHNS, CDR2 SASEGT. This CDR3 contains 12 residues. Trimming pared 2 bases from V and 5 bases from J, leaving 6 bases between. CDR3 region: CASSELRETQYF. CDR3 DNA sequence: TGTGCCAGCAGTGAATTGAGGGAGACCCAGTACTTC.

This rearrangement joins TRBV6-5 to TRBJ1-2, with 7 bases matching TRBD1. This CDR3 is 13 amino acids long. Germline assignment: CDR1 MNHEY and CDR2 SVGAGI. J gave up 7 bases and V 6 bases, and 8 bases lay outside the gene matches. CDR3 sequence: CASRPDRVGGYTF. The DNA of the CDR3 is TGTGCCAGCAGACCCGACAGGGTCGGTGGCTACACCTTC.

V is TRBV5-1 and J is TRBJ2-7, with a weak D call TRBD2 (5 bases). This CDR3 is built from 15 residues. V was cut by 4 bases and J by 7 bases, with 21 bases left in between. Per germline, CDR1 SGHRS and CDR2 YFSETQ. The CDR3 region is CASSRPDGADGEQYF. The CDR3 DNA follows: TGCGCCAGCAGCCGACCCGACGGAGCGGATGGGGAGCAGTACTTC.

The chain is built from TRBV30 and TRBJ2-3, with 9 bases fitting TRBD1. The J segment lost 0 bases and the V segment lost 8 bases, leaving 3 bases of the junction unmatched. This CDR3 has 13 residues. Germline V gene lookup returns CDR1 GTSNPN and CDR2 SVGIG (reference sequence). CDR3 DNA sequence: TGTGCCGAGACAGGGGGAAGCACAGATACGCAGTATTTT. Its translation: CAETGGSTDTQYF. The complete variable domain, with remaining parts taken from reference TRBV30 and TRBJ2-3, reads SQTIHQWPATLVQPVGSPLSLECTVEGTSNPNLYWYRQAAGRGLQLLFYSVGIGQISSEVPQNLSASRPQDRQFILSSKKLLLSDSGFYLCAETGGSTDTQYFGPGTRLTVL.

The gene calls are TRBV28 and TRBJ2-7; TRBD1 matches at 7 bases. CDR1 is MDHEN, CDR2 SYDVKM, per germline. The V gene end was trimmed by 4 bases and the J gene end by 2 bases; junction bases not matched to a gene: 5. The CDR3 loop spans 14 amino acids. The CDR3 sequence: CASSSTGIPYEQYF. The CDR3 nucleotides are TGTGCCAGCAGTTCGACAGGGATCCCCTACGAGCAGTACTTC.

This chain links TRBV6-6 with TRBJ2-3; 11 positions agree with TRBD2. Trimming took 6 bases from V and 3 from J; bases not matched to a gene: 5. The CDR3 has 15 residues. Germline CDR1 is MNHNY and CDR2 is SVGAGI (reference sequence). CDR3 sequence: CASSARLAGTDTQYF. As DNA, the CDR3 is TGTGCCAGCAGCGCCCGACTAGCGGGAACAGATACGCAGTATTTT.

J is TRBJ2-7 and V is TRBV11-2; 8 nucleotides align to TRBD1. The CDR3 is 16 residues long. The V gene end was trimmed by 4 bases and the J gene end by 2 bases; junction bases not matched to a gene: 10. CDR1 SGHAT and CDR2 FQNNGV come from the germline V gene. CDR3 residues: CASSSSGDRRPYEQYF. The CDR3, as DNA: TGTGCCAGCAGCTCTAGTGGGGACAGGCGTCCCTACGAGCAGTACTTC. The full variable domain, with the rest looked up from reference TRBV11-2 and TRBJ2-7, is EAGVAQSPRYKIIEKRQSVAFWCNPISGHATLYWYQQILGQGPKLLIQFQNNGVVDDSQLPKDRFSAERLKGVDSTLKIQPAKLEDSAVYLCASSSSGDRRPYEQYFGPGTRLTVT.

The rearrangement uses TRBV19 and TRBJ2-1; D gene uncertain. V lost 3 bases to trimming and J lost 9 bases, with 12 bases between them. CDR3 length: 13 amino acids. Germline lookup yields CDR1 LNHDA and CDR2 SQIVND (reference sequence). The CDR3 bases are TGTGCCAGTAGTATCCAGGTAGTGGCTGAGCAGTTCTTC. Protein sequence: CASSIQVVAEQFF.

The chain combines TRBV7-9 with TRBJ1-1, with D possibly TRBD1 on 6 matching bases. The CDR3 has 15 residues. From germline, CDR1 is SEHNR and CDR2 FQNEAQ (reference sequence). The V end was cut by 2 bases, the J end by 2 bases, with 12 bases between. CDR3 region: CASSLQGPSNTEAFF. The CDR3 DNA reads TGTGCCAGCAGCTTACAGGGGCCCTCAAACACTGAAGCTTTCTTT.

The gene calls are TRBV5-1 and TRBJ2-7, with a weak D call TRBD2 (6 bases). V lost 3 bases and J lost 1, with 17 bases in between. Germline values: CDR1 SGHRS, CDR2 YFSETQ. CDR3 length equals 16 residues. In DNA form, the CDR3 reads TGCGCCAGCAGCTCCCCCCGGCGGGGCTCTTCCTACGAGCAGTACTTC. It encodes CASSSPRRGSSYEQYF.

This chain links TRBV6-6 with TRBJ1-5; 7 bases fit TRBD1. The CDR3 is made up of 13 amino acids. Germline V CDR1 and CDR2: MNHNY, SVGAGI (reference sequence). Unmatched junction bases numbered 4, after V lost 7 bases and J lost 4 bases. CDR3 nucleotide sequence: TGTGCCAGCAAGGGGGACAGAAATCAGCCCCAGCATTTT. Translated, it gives CASKGDRNQPQHF.

The chain employs TRBV5-1 and TRBJ1-2; 9 bases fit TRBD1. J gave up 4 bases and V 0 bases, and 1 base lay outside the gene matches. The germline CDR1 and CDR2 sequences are SGHRS and YFSETQ. The CDR3 has 14 amino acids. The CDR3 DNA follows: TGCGCCAGCAGCTTGGACAGGGGGCTCTATGGCTACACCTTC. It encodes CASSLDRGLYGYTF.

This chain connects TRBV29-1 to TRBJ2-1; 7 positions agree with TRBD1. V was clipped by 5 bases and J by 8 bases; unmatched bases: 6. Germline V gene data show CDR1 as SQVTM and CDR2 as ANQGSEA. The CDR3 is 12 amino acids. The CDR3 sequence is CSVIKGGDEQFF. The DNA for the CDR3 is TGCAGCGTTATCAAAGGGGGCGATGAGCAGTTCTTC.

This sequence joins TRBV30 and TRBJ1-1; TRBD1 matches 7 bases. Germline-derived CDR1 and CDR2 are GTSNPN and SVGIG (reference sequence). The CDR3 consists of 13 residues. J was trimmed by 4 bases and V by 3 bases; bases with no gene match: 5. CDR3 sequence reads: CAWRQQGSTEAFF. The CDR3 bases are TGTGCCTGGAGGCAACAGGGGAGCACTGAAGCTTTCTTT.